The clone carrying this T cell receptor (beta chain) was counted only a few times. Its specificity is unknown. This specimen belongs to a study of early T cells in non-severe SARS-CoV-2 infection. About the study: Bulk RNA from unsorted whole blood was sequenced; chains were unpaired.

The CDR3 is 12 amino acids. The V gene's germline CDR1 is MGHDK and CDR2 SYGVNS. The trim removed 6 bases at V and 4 bases at J, leaving 3 bases unmatched. Individual cDNA molecules received unique molecular identifiers during library preparation. TCRdb passed the 5' RACE reads through MiXCR, listing each CDR3 protein once. The sample yields tens of thousands of distinct CDR3 sequences, 6% to 6.5% seen once. Whole-study results and caveats: Anti-spike CD8 responses were favored in VDJdb matching, and private and CD4 specificities were missed.

The chain couples TRBV25-1 to TRBJ2-7; 7 nucleotides align to TRBD2. This sequence originates from an adult who was a healthcare worker with PCR-confirmed SARS-CoV-2 infection or an uninfected control (not recorded which). Specimen: whole blood. The CDR3 DNA is TGTGCCAGCAGAGCGGGGTTATACGAGCAGTACTTC. Its translation is CASRAGLYEQYF.